A selection of T cell receptor beta chains follows, all from one sample in a study of regulatory dendritic cells for organ transplantation. Clones were sequenced by immunoSEQ multiplex PCR, and TCRdb holds only the in-frame ones, with some missing. The table has under 50,000 clones, about 90% seen once. Sequenced input: naive CD8+ T cells from blood. All receptors come from a human donor in good health. Both conserved end residues are part of each CDR3. The D gene is left open where the match is weak. Size is omitted from some rows. Given values are once, few, many or a class for expanded clones.

size | D | length | J | V | CDR3 | DNA
. | . | 18 | TRBJ2-2 | TRBV9 | CASSDGVSGDPNTGELFF | TGTGCCAGCAGCGACGGAGTTAGTGGGGACCCGAACACCGGGGAGCTGTTTTTT
. | . | 16 | TRBJ1-1 | TRBV4-1 | CASSHPWGVVNTEAFF | TGCGCCAGCAGCCACCCGTGGGGGGTGGTGAACACTGAAGCTTTCTTT
. | . | 13 | TRBJ1-2 | TRBV5-6 | CASSFGNNYGYTF | TGTGCCAGCAGCTTCGGCAACAACTATGGCTACACCTTC
. | . | 12 | TRBJ1-1 | TRBV19 | CASSLGNTEAFF | TGTGCCAGTAGCCTCGGGAACACTGAAGCTTTCTTT
. | . | 15 | TRBJ1-1 | TRBV28 | CASSLRGTMNTEAFF | TGTGCCAGCAGTTTACGGGGAACCATGAACACTGAAGCTTTCTTT
. | . | 15 | TRBJ2-7 | TRBV19 | CASGDRDRATYEQYF | TGTGCCAGTGGGGACCGGGACCGAGCGACCTACGAGCAGTACTTC
. | . | 13 | TRBJ2-3 | TRBV29-1 | CSVRIPGANTQYF | TGCAGCGTGAGAATTCCGGGAGCAAATACGCAGTATTTT
. | . | 13 | TRBJ2-2 | TRBV7-9 | CARNTDNTGELFF | TGTGCCAGAAACACAGACAACACCGGGGAGCTGTTTTTT
. | . | 19 | TRBJ2-1 | TRBV13 | CASSFLAERGPEGGNEQFF | TGTGCCAGCAGCTTTTTAGCGGAACGGGGCCCCGAAGGCGGCAATGAGCAGTTCTTC
. | . | 13 | TRBJ2-3 | TRBV28 | CASSLANTDTQYF | TGTGCCAGCAGTTTAGCGAACACAGATACGCAGTATTTT
. | . | 17 | TRBJ2-2 | TRBV28 | CASSFRRAYLNTGELFF | TGTGCCAGCAGTTTTCGACGGGCCTACCTGAACACCGGGGAGCTGTTTTTT
. | . | 16 | TRBJ1-4 | TRBV28 | CASSLLAIARNEKLFF | TGTGCCAGCAGTTTATTAGCAATTGCCCGGAATGAAAAACTGTTTTTT
. | . | 12 | TRBJ2-1 | TRBV30 | CAWGAAYNEQFF | TGTGCCTGGGGGGCAGCCTACAATGAGCAGTTCTTC
. | . | 13 | TRBJ1-1 | TRBV7-2 | CASIQKRDDEAFF | TGTGCCAGCATCCAAAAAAGGGATGATGAAGCTTTCTTT
few | . | 14 | TRBJ1-2 | TRBV27 | CASSLVAGYYGYTF | TGTGCCAGCAGTTTAGTCGCAGGGTACTATGGCTACACCTTC
. | TRBD2 | 14 | TRBJ2-7 | TRBV6-6 | CATYPGRDSYEQYF | TGTGCCACATATCCCGGGAGGGACTCCTACGAGCAGTACTTC
. | . | 10 | TRBJ2-5 | TRBV25-1 | CASNGETQYF | TGTGCCAGCAACGGAGAGACCCAGTACTTC
. | TRBD1 | 14 | TRBJ1-2 | TRBV7-9 | CASSRTGDLYGYTF | TGTGCCAGCAGTCGGACAGGGGACCTCTATGGCTACACCTTC
. | . | 16 | TRBJ1-3 | TRBV9 | CASSVTPGRDRDTIYF | TGTGCCAGCAGCGTAACCCCAGGGCGGGATCGGGACACCATATATTTT
. | TRBD2 | 15 | TRBJ2-7 | TRBV7-2 | CASSPGTSGPYEQYF | TGTGCCAGCAGCCCCGGGACTAGCGGGCCCTACGAGCAGTACTTC
. | TRBD2 | 14 | TRBJ2-3 | TRBV28 | CAHAGLAGDGMQYF | TGTGCCCACGCTGGACTAGCGGGAGATGGGATGCAGTATTTT
. | TRBD1 | 14 | TRBJ2-7 | TRBV7-8 | CASSPPGQTYEQYF | TGTGCCAGCAGCCCCCCGGGACAGACCTACGAGCAGTACTTC
. | . | 13 | TRBJ2-1 | TRBV13 | CASSVAQGRGFFF | TGTGCCAGCAGCGTAGCCCAAGGTAGGGGATTTTTCTTC
. | . | 14 | TRBJ1-4 | TRBV7-8 | CASTNQATNEKLFF | TGTGCCAGCACCAACCAGGCAACTAATGAAAAACTGTTTTTT
. | . | 12 | TRBJ2-2 | TRBV28 | CASSPGTGELFF | TGTGCCAGCAGTCCGGGCACCGGGGAGCTGTTTTTT
. | . | 15 | TRBJ1-1 | TRBV11-2 | CASSEEPIMNTEAFF | TGTGCCAGCAGCGAGGAACCTATCATGAACACTGAAGCTTTCTTT
. | . | 15 | TRBJ1-6 | TRBV6-5 | CASKWMGSGDSPLHF | TGTGCCAGCAAGTGGATGGGGTCAGGGGACTCACCCCTCCACTTT
. | . | 13 | TRBJ2-3 | TRBV6-4 | CASSEREYDTQYF | TGTGCCAGCAGTGAGCGGGAATACGATACGCAGTATTTT
. | . | 13 | TRBJ2-5 | TRBV15 | CATSRAGSETQYF | TGTGCCACCAGCAGAGCAGGTTCGGAGACCCAGTACTTC
once | . | 17 | TRBJ2-3 | TRBV4-3 | CASSRNPDGTSTDTQYF | TGCGCCAGCAGCCGAAACCCGGACGGAACTAGCACAGATACGCAGTATTTT
. | . | 15 | TRBJ1-2 | TRBV19 | CASHPGGGSNYGYTF | TGTGCCAGCCACCCCGGTGGGGGGTCTAACTATGGCTACACCTTC
. | TRBD1 | 16 | TRBJ1-1 | TRBV5-1 | CASSFGDRGQNTEAFF | TGCGCCAGCAGCTTTGGGGACAGGGGTCAGAACACTGAAGCTTTCTTT
. | . | 15 | TRBJ2-3 | TRBV9 | CASSPRAGSGDTQYF | TGTGCCAGCAGCCCTCGGGCCGGCTCCGGGGATACGCAGTATTTT
. | . | 11 | TRBJ1-1 | TRBV10-3 | CAISDGREAFF | TGTGCCATCAGTGACGGACGAGAAGCTTTCTTT
. | TRBD2 | 13 | TRBJ2-3 | TRBV30 | CAWSVTSKDTQYF | TGTGCCTGGAGTGTGACTAGCAAAGATACGCAGTATTTT
. | TRBD1 | 12 | TRBJ1-3 | TRBV19 | CASRQGGNTIYF | TGTGCCAGCAGACAGGGTGGAAACACCATATATTTT
. | . | 12 | TRBJ2-1 | TRBV11-2 | CASSPPGDEQFF | TGTGCCAGCAGCCCACCTGGGGATGAGCAGTTCTTC
. | . | 14 | TRBJ2-7 | TRBV9 | CASSVGPHSYEQYF | TGTGCCAGCAGCGTAGGACCTCACTCCTACGAGCAGTACTTC
. | TRBD1 | 17 | TRBJ2-7 | TRBV27 | CASSLTVPGQGSHEQYF | TGTGCCAGCAGTTTAACCGTCCCGGGACAGGGATCCCACGAGCAGTACTTC
. | . | 14 | TRBJ2-2 | TRBV25-1 | CASSYGTNTGELFF | TGTGCCAGCAGTTACGGGACGAACACCGGGGAGCTGTTTTTT
. | . | 16 | TRBJ2-1 | TRBV13 | CASSAAVGGPFNEQFF | TGTGCCAGCAGCGCCGCGGTTGGGGGGCCTTTCAATGAGCAGTTCTTC
. | TRBD1 | 15 | TRBJ2-7 | TRBV4-3 | CASSKDSGGFYEQYF | TGCGCCAGCAGCAAGGACTCAGGGGGCTTCTACGAGCAGTACTTC
. | TRBD2 | 15 | TRBJ2-5 | TRBV13 | CASSFSGRRAETQYF | TGTGCCAGCAGCTTTAGCGGGAGGCGGGCAGAGACCCAGTACTTC
once | TRBD2 | 17 | TRBJ2-1 | TRBV29-1 | CSVEGLAETYSYNEQFF | TGCAGCGTTGAAGGACTAGCGGAGACATACTCCTACAATGAGCAGTTCTTC
. | . | 14 | TRBJ2-2 | TRBV5-4 | CASTVGEHTGELFF | TGTGCCAGCACGGTTGGGGAGCACACCGGGGAGCTGTTTTTT
. | . | 15 | TRBJ1-1 | TRBV19 | CASSIEVGMRTEAFF | TGTGCCAGTAGTATAGAGGTGGGAATGAGAACTGAAGCTTTCTTT
. | . | 14 | TRBJ2-1 | TRBV2 | CAGRALGAYNEQFF | TGTGCCGGCCGTGCCCTGGGGGCCTACAATGAGCAGTTCTTC
few | . | 14 | TRBJ1-6 | TRBV27 | CASSLDGMGSPLHF | TGTGCCAGCAGTTTAGATGGGATGGGTTCACCCCTCCACTTT
. | . | 16 | TRBJ2-3 | TRBV28 | CASSFPSAGSTDTQYF | TGTGCCAGCAGTTTCCCCAGCGCGGGAAGCACAGATACGCAGTATTTT
. | . | 14 | TRBJ2-7 | TRBV6-5 | CASSYSKGFHEQYF | TGTGCCAGCAGTTACTCGAAAGGTTTCCACGAGCAGTACTTC
. | . | 15 | TRBJ1-1 | TRBV9 | CASSVGGTSHTEAFF | TGTGCCAGCAGCGTAGGGGGCACGTCTCACACTGAAGCTTTCTTT
. | TRBD2 | 14 | TRBJ2-5 | TRBV6-5 | CASRGPSGQETQYF | TGTGCCAGCCGGGGTCCTAGCGGTCAAGAGACCCAGTACTTC
. | . | 11 | TRBJ2-1 | TRBV2 | CASSLKNEQFF | TGTGCCAGCAGTCTGAAAAATGAGCAGTTCTTC
once | TRBD1 | 12 | TRBJ2-1 | TRBV6-5 | CATGQVYNEQFF | TGTGCCACCGGACAGGTATACAATGAGCAGTTCTTC
. | TRBD2 | 17 | TRBJ2-1 | TRBV2 | CASSGLPSSGTSNEQFF | TGTGCCAGCAGTGGACTACCCTCTAGCGGGACTTCTAATGAGCAGTTCTTC